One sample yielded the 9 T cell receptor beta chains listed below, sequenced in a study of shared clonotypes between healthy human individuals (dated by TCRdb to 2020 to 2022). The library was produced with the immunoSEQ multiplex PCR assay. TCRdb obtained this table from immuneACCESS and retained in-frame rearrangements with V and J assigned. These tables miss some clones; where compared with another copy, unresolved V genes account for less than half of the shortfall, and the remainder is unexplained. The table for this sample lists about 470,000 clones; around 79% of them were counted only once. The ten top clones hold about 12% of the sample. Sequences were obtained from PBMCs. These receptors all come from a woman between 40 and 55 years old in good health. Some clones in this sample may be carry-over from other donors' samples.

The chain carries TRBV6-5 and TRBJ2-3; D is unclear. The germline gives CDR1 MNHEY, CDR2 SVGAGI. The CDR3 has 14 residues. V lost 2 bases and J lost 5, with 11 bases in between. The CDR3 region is CASSYESWGDTQYF. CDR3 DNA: TGTGCCAGCAGTTACGAGAGTTGGGGAGATACGCAGTATTTT.

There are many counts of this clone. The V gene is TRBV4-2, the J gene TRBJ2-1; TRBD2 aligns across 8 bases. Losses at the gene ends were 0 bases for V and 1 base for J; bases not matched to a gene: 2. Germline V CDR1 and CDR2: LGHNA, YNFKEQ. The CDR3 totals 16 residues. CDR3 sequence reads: CASSQEVAGSYNEQFF. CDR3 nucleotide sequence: TGTGCCAGCAGCCAAGAAGTAGCGGGATCCTACAATGAGCAGTTCTTC.

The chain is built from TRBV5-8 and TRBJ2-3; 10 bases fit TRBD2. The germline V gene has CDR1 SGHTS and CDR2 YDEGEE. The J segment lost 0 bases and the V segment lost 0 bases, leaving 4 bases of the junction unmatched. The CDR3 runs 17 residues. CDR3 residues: CASSLGLAGSSTDTQYF. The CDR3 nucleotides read TGTGCCAGCAGCTTGGGACTAGCGGGTTCTAGCACAGATACGCAGTATTTT.

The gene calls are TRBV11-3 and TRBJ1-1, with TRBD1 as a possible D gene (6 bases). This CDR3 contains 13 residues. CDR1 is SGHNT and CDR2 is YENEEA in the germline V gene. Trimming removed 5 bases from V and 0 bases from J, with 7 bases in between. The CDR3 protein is CASSQGLNTEAFF. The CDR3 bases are TGTGCCAGCAGCCAGGGGCTGAACACTGAAGCTTTCTTT. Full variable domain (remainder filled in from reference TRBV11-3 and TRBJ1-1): EAGVVQSPRYKIIEKKQPVAFWCNPISGHNTLYWYLQNLGQGPELLIRYENEEAVDDSQLPKDRFSAERLKGVDSTLKIQPAELGDSAVYLCASSQGLNTEAFFGQGTRLTVV.

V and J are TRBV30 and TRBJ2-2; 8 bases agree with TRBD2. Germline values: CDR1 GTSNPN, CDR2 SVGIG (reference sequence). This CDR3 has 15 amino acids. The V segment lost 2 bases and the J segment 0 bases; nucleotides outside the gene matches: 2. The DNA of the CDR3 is TGTGCCTGGAGTCCGGGACTAGCGAACACCGGGGAGCTGTTTTTT. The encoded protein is CAWSPGLANTGELFF.

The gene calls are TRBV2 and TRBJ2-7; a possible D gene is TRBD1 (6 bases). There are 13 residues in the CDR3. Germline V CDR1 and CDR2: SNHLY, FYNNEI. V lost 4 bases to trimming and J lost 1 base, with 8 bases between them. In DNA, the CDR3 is TGTGCCAGCAGTGTTGACAGGTCCTACGAGCAGTACTTC. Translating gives CASSVDRSYEQYF.

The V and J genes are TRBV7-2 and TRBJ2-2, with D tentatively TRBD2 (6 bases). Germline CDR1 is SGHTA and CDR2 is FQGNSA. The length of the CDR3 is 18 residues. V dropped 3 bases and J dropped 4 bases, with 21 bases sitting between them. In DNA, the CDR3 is TGTGCCAGCAGCTTCCGGGGGTTTATTGGAGAGAGCACCGGGGAGCTGTTTTTT. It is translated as CASSFRGFIGESTGELFF.

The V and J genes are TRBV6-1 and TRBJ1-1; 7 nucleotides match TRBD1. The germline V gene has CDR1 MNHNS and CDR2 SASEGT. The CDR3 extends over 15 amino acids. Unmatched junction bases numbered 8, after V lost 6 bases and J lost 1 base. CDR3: CASRKQGNSNTEAFF. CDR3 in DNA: TGTGCCAGCAGAAAACAGGGGAACTCGAACACTGAAGCTTTCTTT.

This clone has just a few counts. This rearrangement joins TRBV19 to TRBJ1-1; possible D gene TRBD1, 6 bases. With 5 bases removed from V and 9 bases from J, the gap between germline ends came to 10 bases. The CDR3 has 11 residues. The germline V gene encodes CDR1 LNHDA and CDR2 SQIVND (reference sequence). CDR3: CASSLDSKAFF. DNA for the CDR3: TGTGCCAGTAGTTTGGACAGCAAAGCTTTCTTT.